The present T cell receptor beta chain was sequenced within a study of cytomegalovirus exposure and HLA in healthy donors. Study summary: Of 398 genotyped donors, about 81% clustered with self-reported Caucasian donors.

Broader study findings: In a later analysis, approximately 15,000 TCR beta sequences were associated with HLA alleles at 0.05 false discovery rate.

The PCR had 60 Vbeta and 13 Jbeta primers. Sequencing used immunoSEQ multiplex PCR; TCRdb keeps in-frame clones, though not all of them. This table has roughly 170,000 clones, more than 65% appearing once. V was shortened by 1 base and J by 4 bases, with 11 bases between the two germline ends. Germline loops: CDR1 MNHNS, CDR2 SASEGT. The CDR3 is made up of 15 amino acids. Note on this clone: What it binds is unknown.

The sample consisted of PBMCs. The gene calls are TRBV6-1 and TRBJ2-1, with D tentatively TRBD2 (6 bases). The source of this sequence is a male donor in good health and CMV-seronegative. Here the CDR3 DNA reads TGTGCCAGCAGTGAAGGAGGACTAAGTTACAATGAGCAGTTCTTC. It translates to CASSEGGLSYNEQFF.